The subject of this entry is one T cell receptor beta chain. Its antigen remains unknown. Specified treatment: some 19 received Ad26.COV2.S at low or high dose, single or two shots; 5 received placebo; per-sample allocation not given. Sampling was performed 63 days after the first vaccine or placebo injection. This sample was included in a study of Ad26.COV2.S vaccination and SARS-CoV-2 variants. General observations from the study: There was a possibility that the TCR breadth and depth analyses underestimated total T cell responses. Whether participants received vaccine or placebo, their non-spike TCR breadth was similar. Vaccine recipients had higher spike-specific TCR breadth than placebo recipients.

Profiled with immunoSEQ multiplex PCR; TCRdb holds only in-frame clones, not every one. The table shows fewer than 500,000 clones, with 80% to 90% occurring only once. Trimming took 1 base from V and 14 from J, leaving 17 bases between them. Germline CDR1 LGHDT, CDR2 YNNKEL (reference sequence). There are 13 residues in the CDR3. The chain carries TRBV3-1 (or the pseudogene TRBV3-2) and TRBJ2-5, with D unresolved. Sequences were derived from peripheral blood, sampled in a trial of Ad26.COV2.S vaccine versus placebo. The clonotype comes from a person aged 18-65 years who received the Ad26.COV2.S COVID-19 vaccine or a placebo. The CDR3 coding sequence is TGTGCCAGCAGCCAAGGGAGTGAAGGACGTGGCTACTTC. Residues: CASSQGSEGRGYF.